The 28 T cell receptor beta chains below were found in one sample sequenced in a study of CD8+CD57+ T cells in acquired aplastic anemia. Using genomic DNA as the template, TCR beta VDJ and CDR3 profiling was carried out. TCRdb reprocessed the reads with MiXCR, giving one entry per CDR3 protein. The sample includes 150,000 to 200,000 distinct CDR3 sequences, around 60% of them seen just once. The sample was sorted CD4+, CD8+, or CD8+CD57+ T cells (not recorded which) from PBMCs. The receptor set was obtained from a human donor in good health.

The chain carries TRBV7-2 and TRBJ1-6; D gene unclear. The CDR3 length is 17 residues. Trimming took 6 bases from V and 7 from J, leaving 22 bases between them. The germline V gene encodes CDR1 SGHTA and CDR2 FQGNSA. The CDR3: CASRETGLPILNSPLHF. As DNA, the CDR3 is TGTGCCAGCAGGGAAACGGGTCTTCCGATATTAAATTCACCCCTCCACTTT.

This clonotype came up once. Its ends do not fully match the called genes, so a read error is possible. The chain's CDR3 is CASSWGQRKGVETQYF. The CDR3 DNA sequence: TGTGCCAGCAGCTGGGGTCAGCGCAAAGGGGTGGAGACCCAGTACTTC. This sequence joins TRBV15 and TRBJ2-5; a possible D gene is TRBD1 (5 bases). The germline gives CDR1 LNHNV, CDR2 YYDKDF (reference sequence). CDR3 size: 16 residues.

V is TRBV24-1 and J is TRBJ2-7; 8 bases are a match to TRBD1. J lost 3 bases, V lost 5 bases, and 11 bases had no gene match. CDR3 length equals 16 residues. The V gene's germline CDR1 is KGHDR and CDR2 SFDVKD. The CDR3: CATSGSETGGIYEQYF. CDR3 in DNA: TGTGCCACCAGTGGCTCGGAAACAGGGGGTATCTACGAGCAGTACTTC.

The chain combines TRBV7-2 with TRBJ1-2; the D gene is possibly TRBD1 (6 bases). Trimming removed 1 base at V and 3 bases at J, with 9 bases between. The CDR3 totals 14 residues. Per the germline V gene, CDR1 is SGHTA and CDR2 is FQGNSA. CDR3 amino acids: CASSLGPGDYGYTF. The DNA of the CDR3 is TGTGCCAGCAGCTTAGGACCAGGGGACTATGGCTACACCTTC.

The chain recombines TRBV10-3 with TRBJ1-1, with 10 bases that match TRBD1. Germline V lookup: CDR1 ENHRY, CDR2 SYGVKD. V was pared by 3 bases and J by 5 bases, with 3 bases of the junction left unmatched. CDR3 length equals 14 residues. DNA for the CDR3: TGTGCCATCAGTGATAGGACAGGGGGTACTGAAGCTTTCTTT. Its translation: CAISDRTGGTEAFF.

This clonotype is a singleton in its sample. J is TRBJ2-6 and V is TRBV7-3, with D maybe TRBD2 (6 bases). The CDR3 contains 15 residues. Trimming shortened V by 7 bases and J by 4 bases, and 14 bases separated the two germline ends. CDR1 and CDR2 from the germline V gene are SGHTA and FQGTGA. CDR3 region: CASKTGGLGANVLTF. CDR3 DNA: TGTGCCAGCAAAACAGGAGGGTTAGGGGCCAACGTCCTGACTTTC.

This clonotype was found once. The chain has TRBV5-1 and TRBJ1-5; 10 positions match TRBD1. V gave up 3 bases and J gave up 5 bases; unmatched junction bases: 5. Germline CDR1 is SGHRS and CDR2 is YFSETQ. CDR3 size: 15 residues. The CDR3 sequence: CASSYTGTGDQPQHF. In nucleotides, the CDR3 is TGCGCCAGCAGCTATACAGGGACAGGGGATCAGCCCCAGCATTTT. The complete variable domain, with remaining parts taken from reference TRBV5-1 and TRBJ1-5, reads KAGVTQTPRYLIKTRGQQVTLSCSPISGHRSVSWYQQTPGQGLQFLFEYFSETQRNKGNFPGRFSGRQFSNSRSEMNVSTLELGDSALYLCASSYTGTGDQPQHFGDGTRLSIL.

The rearrangement links TRBV11-1 to TRBJ2-7; no clear D. V was pared by 0 bases and J by 7 bases, with 10 bases between. There are 13 residues in the CDR3. Germline loops: CDR1 SGHAT, CDR2 FQDESV (reference sequence). Here the CDR3 DNA reads TGTGCCAGCAGCTTAGCACTCAAGTGGGAGCAGTACTTC. This codes for CASSLALKWEQYF.

This clonotype has at least ten counts. The rearrangement joins TRBV20-1 to TRBJ2-7; D unclear. Trimming stripped 1 base from V and 7 bases from J, with 11 bases between. Germline CDR1 is DFQATT and CDR2 is SNEGSKA (reference sequence). The CDR3 totals 12 residues. The CDR3 sequence is CSARGGLQEQYF. The CDR3 DNA reads TGCAGTGCTAGAGGGGGTCTGCAGGAGCAGTACTTC.

A word on this clonotype: The junction does not match germline at one end; this may be a read error. V usage is TRBV5-1 and J usage is TRBJ2-1; a weak D match, TRBD1 (6 bases). The germline V gene has CDR1 SGHRS and CDR2 YFSETQ. There are 14 residues in the CDR3. This CDR3 reads CASSTDRSFNEQFF. In nucleotides, the CDR3 is TGCGCCAGCAGCACTGACAGGTCCTTCAATGAGCAGTTCTTC.

The genes are TRBV6-6 and TRBJ2-7, with 9 positions matching TRBD1. CDR3 length: 12 amino acids. The germline CDR1 and CDR2 sequences are MNHNY and SVGAGI (reference sequence). Germline trimming cut 6 bases from V and 9 bases from J; bases unmatched to any gene: 6. The CDR3 protein is CASSRTGVGQYF. CDR3 nucleotides: TGTGCCAGCAGCAGGACAGGGGTCGGGCAGTACTTC.

The rearrangement uses TRBV5-1 and TRBJ1-3; D possibly corresponds to TRBD1 (6 bases). Trimming pared 0 bases from V and 0 bases from J, leaving 13 bases between. Germline lookup yields CDR1 SGHRS and CDR2 YFSETQ. The CDR3 runs 17 residues. CDR3 sequence: CASSLGQAGGSGNTIYF. The CDR3 DNA is TGCGCCAGCAGCTTGGGACAGGCGGGAGGCTCTGGAAACACCATATATTTT. Complete variable domain (other parts from reference TRBV5-1 and TRBJ1-3): KAGVTQTPRYLIKTRGQQVTLSCSPISGHRSVSWYQQTPGQGLQFLFEYFSETQRNKGNFPGRFSGRQFSNSRSEMNVSTLELGDSALYLCASSLGQAGGSGNTIYFGEGSWLTVV.

This clonotype was detected only once. J is TRBJ2-1 and V is TRBV5-1, with 8 bases aligning to TRBD2. The CDR3 extends over 15 amino acids. Trimming took 4 bases from V and 4 from J; bases not matched to a gene: 7. The germline CDR1 and CDR2 sequences are SGHRS and YFSETQ. The CDR3 sequence: CASSPGLDRYNEQFF. The CDR3 bases are TGCGCCAGCAGCCCGGGACTAGATCGGTACAATGAGCAGTTCTTC.

The chain recombines TRBV10-3 with TRBJ2-7, with 10 bases matching TRBD1. This CDR3 is built from 13 residues. From germline, CDR1 is ENHRY and CDR2 SYGVKD. V lost 11 bases and J lost 6; bases outside the gene matches: 10. Written as DNA, the CDR3 is TGTGCCTCCAAGGACAGGGGGGGGGGCGAGCAGTACTTC. Protein sequence: CASKDRGGGEQYF.

CDR3 region: CAWKNRLAGYEQYF. CDR3 sequence (DNA): TGTGCCTGGAAAAATCGGCTAGCGGGCTACGAGCAGTACTTC. The V call is TRBV30, the J call TRBJ2-7; 8 bases line up with TRBD2. Germline values: CDR1 GTSNPN, CDR2 SVGIG (reference sequence). The CDR3 totals 14 residues. The J segment lost 3 bases and the V segment lost 4 bases, leaving 8 bases of the junction unmatched.

The gene calls are TRBV9 and TRBJ2-7; 8 bases map to TRBD2. Germline CDR1 SGDLS, CDR2 YYNGEE. This CDR3 has 15 residues. After removal of 2 bases from V and 2 bases from J, the junction contained 6 bases not matched to a gene. CDR3 sequence (DNA): TGTGCCAGCAGCGTCCGGGGGGGGAGTACCTACGAGCAGTACTTC. Protein: CASSVRGGSTYEQYF.

This clonotype came up many times. V and J are TRBV19 and TRBJ1-1; the D gene is possibly TRBD1 (5 bases). This CDR3 has 14 amino acids. CDR1 and CDR2 from the germline V gene are LNHDA and SQIVND (reference sequence). The V end was cut by 8 bases, the J end by 5 bases, with 18 bases between. DNA of the CDR3: TGTGCCAGTTCCGCCGTTGGGGCAAGGACTGAAGCTTTCTTT. It codes for CASSAVGARTEAFF.

V gene TRBV15 combines with J gene TRBJ2-1, with 14 bases that match TRBD2. This CDR3 is built from 17 residues. CDR1 and CDR2 (germline): LNHNV, YYDKDF (reference sequence). Losses at the gene ends were 2 bases for V and 9 bases for J; bases not matched to a gene: 9. In nucleotides, the CDR3 is TGTGCCACCAGCAGACCCATCGGGACTAGCGGGAGCAGTGAGCAGTTCTTC. Translation gives CATSRPIGTSGSSEQFF.

The chain combines TRBV15 with TRBJ2-6; tentatively, D is TRBD1 (5 bases). The CDR3 is 17 amino acids. The germline gives CDR1 LNHNV, CDR2 YYDKDF (reference sequence). V was pared by 0 bases and J by 4 bases, with 13 bases between. CDR3 in amino acids: CATSREGERQGANVLTF. As DNA, the CDR3 is TGTGCCACCAGCAGAGAAGGGGAAAGACAGGGGGCCAACGTCCTGACTTTC.

The CDR3: CSVDMRGVHNEQFF. As DNA, the CDR3 is TGCAGCGTTGATATGCGGGGGGTCCACAATGAGCAGTTCTTC. The chain combines TRBV29-1 with TRBJ2-1, with 8 bases lining up with TRBD2. The germline gives CDR1 SQVTM, CDR2 ANQGSEA. This CDR3 has 14 amino acids. The trim removed 3 bases at V and 5 bases at J, leaving 6 bases unmatched.

The V and J genes are TRBV7-9 and TRBJ2-7; D remains unclear. V was pared by 8 bases and J by 6 bases, with 11 bases between. There are 11 residues in the CDR3. The germline gives CDR1 SEHNR, CDR2 FQNEAQ (reference sequence). Here the CDR3 DNA reads TGTGCCAGCTCCCTTTGGGGCGAGCAGTACTTC. As protein: CASSLWGEQYF. The full variable domain, its missing parts supplied by reference TRBV7-9 and TRBJ2-7, is DTGVSQNPRHKITKRGQNVTFRCDPISEHNRLYWYRQTLGQGPEFLTYFQNEAQLEKSRLLSDRFSAERPKGSFSTLEIQRTEQGDSAMYLCASSLWGEQYFGPGTRLTVT.

This clonotype was seen repeatedly, ten times or more. V usage is TRBV6-1 and J usage is TRBJ1-2; TRBD1 agrees at 9 bases. Germline CDR1 MNHNS, CDR2 SASEGT. CDR3 length: 14 residues. V lost 8 bases and J lost 5; bases outside the gene matches: 9. The CDR3 loop is CASGNRDRVYGYTF. In DNA, the CDR3 is TGTGCCAGCGGAAACCGGGACAGGGTTTATGGCTACACCTTC.

The J gene is TRBJ1-5, the V gene TRBV15; tentative D call: TRBD1 (5 bases). V gave up 4 bases and J gave up 0 bases, with 19 bases separating them. This CDR3 region has 18 residues. Looked up from germline, CDR1 is LNHNV and CDR2 is YYDKDF (reference sequence). As DNA, the CDR3 is TGTGCCACCAGCATAACTTCCGGGACGGCGTATAGCAATCAGCCCCAGCATTTT. Its translation: CATSITSGTAYSNQPQHF. The full variable domain, with the rest looked up from reference TRBV15 and TRBJ1-5, is DAMVIQNPRYQVTQFGKPVTLSCSQTLNHNVMYWYQQKSSQAPKLLFHYYDKDFNNEADTPDNFQSRRPNTSFCFLDIRSPGLGDTAMYLCATSITSGTAYSNQPQHFGDGTRLSIL.

The gene calls are TRBV15 and TRBJ1-6; no reliable D call. The V gene's germline CDR1 is LNHNV and CDR2 YYDKDF (reference sequence). This CDR3 has 14 amino acids. The ends were cut back, 0 bases at V and 8 bases at J, with 8 bases in the middle. The CDR3 spells CATSRDMRDSPLHF. For the CDR3, the DNA is TGTGCCACCAGCAGAGATATGAGGGATTCACCCCTCCACTTT.

Details on this clonotype: A junction end diverges from the germline sequence, so it may reflect a read error. The rearrangement links TRBV10-3 to TRBJ1-5; D ambiguous. Germline V gene lookup returns CDR1 ENHRY and CDR2 SYGVKD. This CDR3 has 14 amino acids. The CDR3 sequence: CASSELGIGQPQHF. CDR3 nucleotides: TGTGCCAGCAGTGAACTGGGAATAGGTCAGCCCCAGCATTTT.

This clonotype occurred many times. J is TRBJ2-3 and V is TRBV4-1; the D call may be TRBD1 or TRBD2 (5 bases each). Germline CDR1 reads MGHRA; CDR2 reads YSYEKL. Trimming shortened V by 0 bases and J by 4 bases, and 8 bases separated the two germline ends. CDR3 length: 14 residues. CDR3 nucleotide sequence: TGCGCCAGCAGCCAAGATTTGGGGGCAGATACGCAGTATTTT. As protein: CASSQDLGADTQYF.

The chain carries TRBV19 and TRBJ2-1; 14 bases align to TRBD2. Germline CDR1 is LNHDA and CDR2 is SQIVND (reference sequence). V shed 7 bases, J shed 6 bases, and the junction held 5 bases outside the gene matches. CDR3 length: 15 amino acids. For the CDR3, the DNA is TGTGCCAGTACGACTAGCGGGAGGGCACCCAATGAGCAGTTCTTC. Protein sequence: CASTTSGRAPNEQFF. Full variable domain (missing parts from reference TRBV19 and TRBJ2-1): DGGITQSPKYLFRKEGQNVTLSCEQNLNHDAMYWYRQDPGQGLRLIYYSQIVNDFQKGDIAEGYSVSREKKESFPLTVTSAQKNPTAFYLCASTTSGRAPNEQFFGPGTRLTVL.

The genes are TRBV5-1 and TRBJ1-2, with 10 bases lining up with TRBD1. The CDR3 spans 15 residues. Germline CDR1 is SGHRS and CDR2 is YFSETQ. V gave up 0 bases and J gave up 8 bases; unmatched junction bases: 7. This CDR3 reads CASSLEGQGGRGYTF. CDR3 DNA sequence: TGCGCCAGCAGCTTGGAAGGACAGGGGGGTCGGGGCTACACCTTC.